This section outlines one T cell receptor beta chain sequence together with its context. The antigen remains unidentified. Using TCRalpha and TCRbeta cDNA, the researchers carried out two nested PCRs that lasted roughly 16 and 10 cycles. TCRdb reprocessed the 5' RACE reads and reports one entry per CDR3 protein, with no DNA. Recorded for this sample: some 100,000 distinct CDR3 sequences. The sample originates from a study of monozygotic twins with inflammatory bowel disease. Findings and limits, study-wide: Healthy twins showed more clonotype sharing with others than IBD patients, especially patients with disease activity. Healthy co-twins showed greater TCRbeta diversity (inverse Simpson) than IBD patients. There was no support for any single strong signal or clonotype associated with IBD.

Germline CDR1 reads MDHEN; CDR2 reads SYDVKM. This CDR3 contains 13 residues. Material: blood. This sequence joins TRBV28 and TRBJ2-3; the D call from TCRdb, TRBD2, cannot be confirmed without DNA. The receptor's source is a human donor with ulcerative colitis or Crohn's disease, or a healthy co-twin of an affected twin (not recorded which). The CDR3 sequence: CASSFGARDTQYF.